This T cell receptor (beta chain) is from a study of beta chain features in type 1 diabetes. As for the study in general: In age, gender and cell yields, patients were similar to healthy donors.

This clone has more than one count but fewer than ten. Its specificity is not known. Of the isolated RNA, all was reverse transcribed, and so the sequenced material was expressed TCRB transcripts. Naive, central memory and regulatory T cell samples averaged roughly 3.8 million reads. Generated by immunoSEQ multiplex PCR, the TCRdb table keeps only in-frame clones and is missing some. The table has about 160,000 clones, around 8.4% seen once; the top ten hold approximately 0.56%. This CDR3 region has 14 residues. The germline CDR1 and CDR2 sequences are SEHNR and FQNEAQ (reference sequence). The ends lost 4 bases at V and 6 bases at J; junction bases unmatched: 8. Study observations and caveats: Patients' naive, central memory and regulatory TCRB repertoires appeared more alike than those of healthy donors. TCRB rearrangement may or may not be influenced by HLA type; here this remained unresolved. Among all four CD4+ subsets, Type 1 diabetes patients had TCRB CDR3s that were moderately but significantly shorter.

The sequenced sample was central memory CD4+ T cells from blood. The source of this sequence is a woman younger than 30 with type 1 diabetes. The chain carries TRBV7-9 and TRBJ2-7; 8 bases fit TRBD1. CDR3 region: CASSSSDRASEQYF. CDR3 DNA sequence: TGTGCCAGCAGCTCATCGGACAGGGCCAGCGAGCAGTACTTC.